The next 30 T cell receptor beta chains were all read from a single sample in a study of cytotoxic CD8 clonotypes in ibrutinib-treated CLL. Repertoires were generated with immunoSEQ multiplex PCR, while TCRdb's copy carries only in-frame clones and drops some. The table has just over 200,000 clones, just under 80% seen once. The sample in question was PBMCs, obtained after 12 months of ibrutinib treatment. Receptors originate from a human donor with chronic lymphocytic leukemia.

The V and J genes are TRBV5-1 and TRBJ2-7; D unclear. Trimming cost V 1 base and J 7 bases, with 12 bases left between them. This CDR3 is 13 amino acids long. Germline V lookup: CDR1 SGHRS, CDR2 YFSETQ. For the CDR3, the DNA is TGCGCCAGCAGCTTGATGGCAGATCAAGAGCAGTACTTC. Its translation: CASSLMADQEQYF. Supplemented by reference TRBV5-1 and TRBJ2-7, the full variable domain reads KAGVTQTPRYLIKTRGQQVTLSCSPISGHRSVSWYQQTPGQGLQFLFEYFSETQRNKGNFPGRFSGRQFSNSRSEMNVSTLELGDSALYLCASSLMADQEQYFGPGTRLTVT.

The chain links TRBV20-1 to TRBJ1-1; D may be TRBD1 (5 bases). Trimming stripped 6 bases from V and 4 bases from J, with 6 bases between. This CDR3 has 10 residues. Germline CDR1 is DFQATT and CDR2 is SNEGSKA (reference sequence). CDR3 sequence: CSARGTEAFF. As DNA, the CDR3 is TGCAGTGCGAGGGGCACTGAAGCTTTCTTT.

This clone was detected many times. The chain recombines TRBV6-4 with TRBJ2-5; either TRBD1 or TRBD2 may fit D (6 bases each). There are 16 residues in the CDR3. The V end lost 3 bases, the J end lost 3 bases, and 17 bases lay between the germline ends. The germline V gene has CDR1 MRHNA and CDR2 SNTAGT. The CDR3 here is CASSEAAGGGKETQYF. CDR3 nucleotides: TGTGCCAGCAGTGAGGCGGCAGGAGGGGGGAAAGAGACCCAGTACTTC.

V usage is TRBV27 and J usage is TRBJ2-1, with a weak D call TRBD1 (6 bases). Germline V gene data show CDR1 as MNHEY and CDR2 as SMNVEV (reference sequence). Trimming took 4 bases from V and 1 from J, leaving 14 bases between them. CDR3 length: 16 amino acids. CDR3 nucleotide sequence: TGTGCCAGCAGTTCTTCCACAGGGTCATCCTACAATGAGCAGTTCTTC. This sequence encodes CASSSSTGSSYNEQFF.

The V call is TRBV11-3, the J call TRBJ2-5; D unclear. CDR1 is SGHNT, CDR2 YENEEA, per germline. The CDR3 loop spans 14 amino acids. Trimming cost V 1 base and J 2 bases, with 8 bases left between them. CDR3: CASSLGLGQETQYF. CDR3 nucleotides: TGTGCCAGCAGCTTAGGTCTAGGGCAAGAGACCCAGTACTTC.

This clone was counted between two and nine times. This rearrangement joins TRBV5-6 to TRBJ2-2; D is possibly TRBD1 (6 bases). In germline, CDR1 is SGHDT, CDR2 YYEEEE. V shed 0 bases and J shed 2 bases, with 11 bases lying between them. The CDR3 is 16 residues long. The CDR3 nucleotides are TGTGCCAGCAGCTTGGGTCAGGGGCTTAACACCGGGGAGCTGTTTTTT. Amino acids: CASSLGQGLNTGELFF.

This chain joins TRBV19 and TRBJ2-3, with D unclear. In germline, CDR1 is LNHDA, CDR2 SQIVND (reference sequence). Trimming left V 4 bases short and J 3 bases short, with 2 bases between. The CDR3 has 11 amino acids. CDR3 bases: TGTGCCAGTAGTACTACAGATACGCAGTATTTT. As protein: CASSTTDTQYF.

Only a few counts were recorded for this clone. The chain combines TRBV18 with TRBJ1-4, with TRBD1 matching 7 bases. Losses at the gene ends were 6 bases for V and 3 bases for J; bases not matched to a gene: 7. The length of the CDR3 is 15 residues. Germline V gene lookup returns CDR1 KGHSH and CDR2 LQKENI. The CDR3 is CASSQQGTANEKLFF. Written as DNA, the CDR3 is TGTGCCAGCTCCCAACAGGGGACGGCTAATGAAAAACTGTTTTTT.

The gene calls are TRBV13 and TRBJ2-1, with D unclear. Looked up from germline, CDR1 is PRHDT and CDR2 is FYEKMQ (reference sequence). Between the trimmed V and J ends, which lost 5 bases and 7 bases, there was a span of 9 bases. This CDR3 has 12 residues. The CDR3 sequence: CASSVVGNEQFF. DNA for the CDR3: TGTGCCAGCAGCGTAGTAGGGAATGAGCAGTTCTTC.

The rearrangement uses TRBV7-8 and TRBJ2-1; D not certain. Trimming removed 4 bases at V and 6 bases at J, with 16 bases between. Germline V CDR1 and CDR2: SGHVS, FQNEAQ. The CDR3 totals 15 residues. The CDR3 DNA follows: TGTGCCAGCAGCTACCAACCCCTCGACACCAATGAGCAGTTCTTC. This sequence encodes CASSYQPLDTNEQFF. Full variable domain (outside the CDR3, taken from reference TRBV7-8 and TRBJ2-1): GAGVSQSPRYKVAKRGQDVALRCDPISGHVSLFWYQQALGQGPEFLTYFQNEAQLDKSGLPSDRFFAERPEGSVSTLKIQRTQQEDSAVYLCASSYQPLDTNEQFFGPGTRLTVL.

Here the CDR3 DNA reads TGTGCCAGCAGCAGACTGGCGGAGACCCAGTACTTC. It encodes CASSRLAETQYF. The rearrangement uses TRBV2 and TRBJ2-5; D not certain. CDR1 is SNHLY and CDR2 is FYNNEI in the germline V gene. The CDR3 covers 12 residues. With 6 bases removed from V and 5 bases from J, the gap between germline ends came to 10 bases.

V is TRBV5-4 and J is TRBJ1-4; D gene ambiguous. The ends were cut back, 6 bases at V and 2 bases at J, with 20 bases in the middle. The CDR3 is made up of 17 amino acids. CDR1 and CDR2 from the germline V gene are SGHNT and YYREEE (reference sequence). CDR3 in DNA: TGTGCCAGCACCGTCTTGCCCCTGAGGGAGACTAATGAAAAACTGTTTTTT. Protein: CASTVLPLRETNEKLFF.

The CDR3 coding sequence is TGTGCCTGGAGTTTAACAGGTCGAGGAGGCTACACCTTC. This sequence encodes CAWSLTGRGGYTF. The chain has TRBV30 and TRBJ1-2, with a tentative D call TRBD1 (5 bases). CDR3 length equals 13 residues. Germline CDR1 reads GTSNPN; CDR2 reads SVGIG (reference sequence). With 2 bases removed from V and 8 bases from J, the gap between germline ends came to 15 bases.

This clone has at least ten counts. The chain employs TRBV10-3 and TRBJ1-2; D remains ambiguous. Germline V gene lookup returns CDR1 ENHRY and CDR2 SYGVKD. The CDR3 has 16 amino acids. V lost 1 base, J lost 5 bases, and 17 bases lay in between. Here the CDR3 DNA reads TGTGCCATCAGTGAGTTCCCAGGAGTCACCCTTTATGGCTACACCTTC. Its translation: CAISEFPGVTLYGYTF.

This clone was seen more than once but under ten times. The chain employs TRBV6-1 and TRBJ2-2; no clear D gene. This CDR3 comprises 14 residues. Germline values: CDR1 MNHNS, CDR2 SASEGT. CDR3 nucleotide sequence: TGTTCATCCCGCCCCGGCGCCAACACCGGGGAGCTGTTTTTT. Its translation is CSSRPGANTGELFF.

V is TRBV28 and J is TRBJ1-4, with unresolved D. Germline lookup yields CDR1 MDHEN and CDR2 SYDVKM. The CDR3 consists of 14 residues. V lost 7 bases and J lost 2, with 11 bases in between. As DNA, the CDR3 is TGTGCCAGCACCTCAGGAGGGACTAATGAAAAACTGTTTTTT. Translation: CASTSGGTNEKLFF.

The chain combines TRBV28 with TRBJ2-7, with D tentatively TRBD1 (6 bases). This CDR3 has 15 residues. The germline V and J ends were trimmed by 6 bases and 5 bases, with 20 bases remaining between them. The V gene's germline CDR1 is MDHEN and CDR2 SYDVKM. CDR3 DNA sequence: TGTGCCAGCAGCTCATTGTGGTGGGGGCGGCACGAGCAGTACTTC. Translating it yields CASSSLWWGRHEQYF.

The V call is TRBV7-2, the J call TRBJ2-3; TRBD2 aligns across 9 bases. This CDR3 region has 15 residues. Per germline, CDR1 SGHTA and CDR2 FQGNSA. V shed 3 bases and J 3 bases; nucleotides not matched to a gene: 4. The CDR3 loop is CASSFPTSGTDTQYF. CDR3 nucleotides: TGTGCCAGCAGCTTCCCGACTAGCGGTACAGATACGCAGTATTTT.

In this sample, this clone turned up a few times. This chain connects TRBV25-1 to TRBJ2-2; 10 nucleotides line up with TRBD2. Germline V gene lookup returns CDR1 MGHDK and CDR2 SYGVNS. This CDR3 contains 16 residues. The ends lost 5 bases at V and 0 bases at J; junction bases unmatched: 3. The CDR3 sequence: CASSSTSGANTGELFF. The CDR3 DNA reads TGTGCCAGCAGTTCTACTAGCGGGGCGAACACCGGGGAGCTGTTTTTT.

The chain uses TRBV6-5 and TRBJ2-1; D is possibly TRBD1 (5 bases). V was trimmed by 0 bases and J by 4 bases, leaving 10 bases between them. The length of the CDR3 is 15 residues. Germline CDR1 MNHEY, CDR2 SVGAGI. CDR3 residues: CASSYSAGLYNEQFF. In nucleotides, the CDR3 is TGTGCCAGCAGTTACTCTGCAGGGCTATACAATGAGCAGTTCTTC.

This chain links TRBV5-1 with TRBJ1-1; TRBD1 matches at 7 bases. CDR3 length: 16 amino acids. Trimming removed 5 bases from V and 7 bases from J; junction bases left unmatched: 17. Germline CDR1 reads SGHRS; CDR2 reads YFSETQ. The DNA for the CDR3 is TGCGCCAGCAGGCCGGCCGTCAGGGGGGACCTCGGTGAAGCTTTCTTT. Translated, it gives CASRPAVRGDLGEAFF.

The V and J genes are TRBV5-1 and TRBJ2-1; weak D call: TRBD2 (7 bases). Trimming took 6 bases from V and 6 from J, leaving 19 bases between them. CDR3 length equals 15 residues. CDR1 and CDR2 (germline): SGHRS, YFSETQ. Here the CDR3 DNA reads TGCGCCAGCATCCCGGTAGGGGGGGCCACCAATGAGCAGTTCTTC. This encodes CASIPVGGATNEQFF.

The chain links TRBV6-6 to TRBJ2-1; possible D gene TRBD2, 5 bases. Germline assignment: CDR1 MNHNY and CDR2 SVGAGI (reference sequence). Trimming left V 7 bases short and J 0 bases short, with 10 bases between. The CDR3 is made up of 14 amino acids. The CDR3 sequence: CASTPGSSYNEQFF. The CDR3 DNA reads as TGTGCCAGCACCCCGGGGAGCTCCTACAATGAGCAGTTCTTC.

This clone was detected a few times. J is TRBJ1-1 and V is TRBV5-1; 7 bases are a match to TRBD1. The V gene's germline CDR1 is SGHRS and CDR2 YFSETQ. Losses at the gene ends were 7 bases for V and 0 bases for J; bases not matched to a gene: 6. This CDR3 is 14 amino acids long. This chain's CDR3 is CASGKQGLNTEAFF. CDR3 nucleotide sequence: TGCGCCAGCGGCAAACAGGGGCTGAACACTGAAGCTTTCTTT.

The rearrangement joins TRBV27 to TRBJ1-4; 7 nucleotides match TRBD1. The germline gives CDR1 MNHEY, CDR2 SMNVEV (reference sequence). The CDR3 spans 15 residues. Unmatched junction bases numbered 5, after V lost 6 bases and J lost 1 base. The CDR3 sequence: CASRRNRGTNEKLFF. The CDR3 coding sequence is TGTGCCAGCAGACGGAACAGGGGAACTAATGAAAAACTGTTTTTT.

The chain employs TRBV6-1 and TRBJ1-2; D may be TRBD1 (6 bases). The germline V gene encodes CDR1 MNHNS and CDR2 SASEGT. Trimming pared 3 bases from V and 4 bases from J, leaving 15 bases between. CDR3 length: 15 amino acids. The CDR3 nucleotides are TGTGCCAGCAGTGATATTGGGGGGCTGAGCTATGGCTACACCTTC. This encodes CASSDIGGLSYGYTF.

This clone was detected only a few times. The chain employs TRBV11-3 and TRBJ2-2, with D hard to call. Trimming took 2 bases from V and 2 from J, leaving 6 bases between them. Germline loops: CDR1 SGHNT, CDR2 YENEEA. This CDR3 is 14 amino acids long. CDR3 nucleotide sequence: TGTGCCAGCAGCTTAACGGCTAACACCGGGGAGCTGTTTTTT. Translated: CASSLTANTGELFF.

This chain joins TRBV4-1 and TRBJ1-3, with D possibly TRBD1 on 5 matching bases. Deletions cut 1 base from V and 3 bases from J, with 10 bases between. The CDR3 runs to 15 residues. Germline CDR1 MGHRA, CDR2 YSYEKL. As DNA, the CDR3 is TGCGCCAGCAGCCAAGGGGGGGGTGGTGGAAACACCATATATTTT. Translation gives CASSQGGGGGNTIYF.

This chain links TRBV7-8 with TRBJ1-5; 9 bases line up with TRBD1. Per germline, CDR1 SGHVS and CDR2 FQNEAQ. V gave up 7 bases and J gave up 4 bases; unmatched junction bases: 8. The CDR3 is 15 amino acids. CDR3 amino acids: CASIPGQGRNQPQHF. The CDR3 DNA sequence: TGTGCCAGCATTCCGGGACAGGGCCGAAATCAGCCCCAGCATTTT.

For the CDR3, the DNA is TGTGCCAGCAGCTTAGGGGGGGTTTTGACCAATGAGCAGTTCTTC. As protein: CASSLGGVLTNEQFF. The J gene is TRBJ2-1, the V gene TRBV11-1; possible D gene TRBD2, 6 bases. Germline loops: CDR1 SGHAT, CDR2 FQDESV (reference sequence). CDR3 length equals 15 residues. With 1 base removed from V and 6 bases from J, the gap between germline ends came to 13 bases.